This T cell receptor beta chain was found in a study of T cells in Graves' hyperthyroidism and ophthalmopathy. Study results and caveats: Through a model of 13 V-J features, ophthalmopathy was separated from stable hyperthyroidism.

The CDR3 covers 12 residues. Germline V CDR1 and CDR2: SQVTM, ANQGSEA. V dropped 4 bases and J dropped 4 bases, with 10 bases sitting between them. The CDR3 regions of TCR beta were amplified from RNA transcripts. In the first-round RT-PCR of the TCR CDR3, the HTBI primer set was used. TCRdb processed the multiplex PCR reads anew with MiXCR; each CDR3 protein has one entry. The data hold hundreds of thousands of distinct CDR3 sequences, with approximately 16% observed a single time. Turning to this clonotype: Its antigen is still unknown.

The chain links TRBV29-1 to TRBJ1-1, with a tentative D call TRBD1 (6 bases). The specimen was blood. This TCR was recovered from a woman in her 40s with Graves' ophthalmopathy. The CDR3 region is CSVVGGGTEAFF. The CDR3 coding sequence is TGCAGCGTTGTGGGAGGGGGCACTGAAGCTTTCTTT.